This entry lists 26 T cell receptor beta chains sequenced from one sample in a study of T cell repertoires in cytomegalovirus infection. These receptors have no identified antigens. TCRdb analysed the reads with MiXCR anew, one entry per CDR3 protein. The top ten hold roughly 50% of the sample, which has 140,000 to 150,000 distinct CDR3 sequences, over 25% seen once. Sequencing used CD8+ T cells from cultured PBMCs, obtained from culture after CMV antigen stimulation. The receptors come from a human donor in good health (CMV status not recorded). Some clones in this sample may be carry-over from other donors' samples.

The chain recombines TRBV27 with TRBJ2-7, with D perhaps matching TRBD2 (5 bases). The CDR3 has 14 residues. Germline V lookup: CDR1 MNHEY, CDR2 SMNVEV (reference sequence). Trimming left V 2 bases short and J 4 bases short, with 12 bases between. CDR3 coding DNA: TGTGCCAGCAGTTTAACCAGGACTGTTTACGAGCAGTACTTC. Amino acid sequence: CASSLTRTVYEQYF.

V usage is TRBV28 and J usage is TRBJ1-5; unclear D gene. The CDR3 is 14 residues long. Deletions cut 3 bases from V and 0 bases from J, with 6 bases between. Per germline, CDR1 MDHEN and CDR2 SYDVKM. The CDR3 here is CASSLAYSNQPQHF. In DNA form, the CDR3 reads TGTGCCAGCAGTTTGGCGTATAGCAATCAGCCCCAGCATTTT.

This clonotype occurred a few times. The V gene is TRBV25-1, the J gene TRBJ2-5; the D is unclear. CDR1 MGHDK and CDR2 SYGVNS come from the germline V gene. The CDR3 spans 10 residues. Trimming took off 3 bases at V and 7 bases at J, with 3 bases between the two ends. The CDR3 nucleotides read TGTGCCAGCAGTGACCGGACCCAGTACTTC. Residues: CASSDRTQYF. The full variable domain, its missing parts supplied by reference TRBV25-1 and TRBJ2-5, is EADIYQTPRYLVIGTGKKITLECSQTMGHDKMYWYQQDPGMELHLIHYSYGVNSTEKGDLSSESTVSRIRTEHFPLTLESARPSHTSQYLCASSDRTQYFGPGTRLLVL.

The J gene is TRBJ1-3, the V gene TRBV27; D unclear. The CDR3 consists of 13 residues. Germline V gene lookup returns CDR1 MNHEY and CDR2 SMNVEV (reference sequence). Deletions cut 8 bases from V and 4 bases from J, with 12 bases between. CDR3 sequence (DNA): TGTGCCAGCGCTTCCGAATCCGGAAACACCATATATTTT. It yields the protein CASASESGNTIYF.

This clonotype was counted a few times. The chain carries TRBV5-6 and TRBJ2-5; D tentatively reads TRBD1 or TRBD2 (5 bases each). The CDR3 extends over 15 amino acids. From germline, CDR1 is SGHDT and CDR2 YYEEEE. Between the trimmed V and J ends, which lost 4 bases and 4 bases, there was a span of 17 bases. This CDR3 is CASSLGMGVGETQYF. Written as DNA, the CDR3 is TGTGCCAGCAGCCTCGGAATGGGGGTGGGAGAGACCCAGTACTTC. The complete variable domain, with remaining parts taken from reference TRBV5-6 and TRBJ2-5, reads DAGVTQSPTHLIKTRGQQVTLRCSPKSGHDTVSWYQQALGQGPQFIFQYYEEEERQRGNFPDRFSGHQFPNYSSELNVNALLLGDSALYLCASSLGMGVGETQYFGPGTRLLVL.

This clonotype was recorded many times. J is TRBJ2-4 and V is TRBV6-1; D unresolved. V dropped 5 bases and J dropped 1 base, with 12 bases sitting between them. The CDR3 covers 15 residues. The germline CDR1 and CDR2 sequences are MNHNS and SASEGT. The CDR3 here is CASSPFKAAKNIQYF. CDR3 bases: TGTGCCAGCAGTCCCTTTAAAGCGGCCAAAAACATTCAGTACTTC.

This clonotype was detected a few times. The chain carries TRBV15 and TRBJ1-5; D possibly corresponds to TRBD1 (5 bases). The CDR3 runs 13 residues. Between the trimmed V and J ends, which lost 2 bases and 6 bases, there was a span of 8 bases. Looked up from germline, CDR1 is LNHNV and CDR2 is YYDKDF (reference sequence). CDR3 sequence reads: CATSRPGGQPQHF. In nucleotides, the CDR3 is TGTGCCACCAGCAGACCCGGGGGTCAGCCCCAGCATTTT.

This clonotype was observed at least ten times. V gene TRBV7-6 combines with J gene TRBJ1-1, with D maybe TRBD1 (5 bases). V gave up 5 bases and J gave up 1 base, with 11 bases separating them. The length of the CDR3 is 14 residues. The germline CDR1 and CDR2 sequences are SGHVS and FNYEAQ. This CDR3 reads CASSPLDTNTEAFF. In nucleotides, the CDR3 is TGTGCCAGCAGCCCCTTGGACACGAACACTGAAGCTTTCTTT.

This clonotype was seen a handful of times. The chain links TRBV7-4 to TRBJ1-1, with D tentatively TRBD1 (5 bases). Deletions cut 1 base from V and 3 bases from J, with 9 bases between. The CDR3 totals 14 residues. Per the germline V gene, CDR1 is SGHVT and CDR2 is SQSDAQ. DNA for the CDR3: TGTGCCAGCAGCTTAGAGGGGAAGGACACTGAAGCTTTCTTT. Translation: CASSLEGKDTEAFF. The entire variable domain, with the rest obtained from reference TRBV7-4 and TRBJ1-1, is as follows: GAGVSQSPRYKVAKRGRDVALRCDSISGHVTLYWYRQTLGQGSEVLTYSQSDAQRDKSGRPSGRFSAERPERSVSTLKIQRTEQGDSAVYLCASSLEGKDTEAFFGQGTRLTVV.

This clonotype was observed a handful of times. The V gene is TRBV30, the J gene TRBJ2-1; D uncertain. Per germline, CDR1 GTSNPN and CDR2 SVGIG (reference sequence). This CDR3 has 12 residues. With 6 bases removed from V and 12 bases from J, the gap between germline ends came to 18 bases. CDR3 DNA: TGTGCCTGTACCGAGAACGAGATGAGGCAGTTCTTC. Protein sequence: CACTENEMRQFF.

The gene calls are TRBV7-6 and TRBJ2-5; no clear D. Trimming took off 4 bases at V and 4 bases at J, with 7 bases between the two ends. Per the germline V gene, CDR1 is SGHVS and CDR2 is FNYEAQ. The CDR3 length is 12 residues. As DNA, the CDR3 is TGTGCCAGCAGCTACGAAGGAGAGACCCAGTACTTC. This sequence encodes CASSYEGETQYF.

V gene TRBV7-2 combines with J gene TRBJ2-1, with 8 bases that match TRBD1. Trimming took 5 bases from V and 0 from J; bases not matched to a gene: 6. This CDR3 comprises 16 residues. Germline lookup yields CDR1 SGHTA and CDR2 FQGNSA. The CDR3 loop is CASSITGGGSYNEQFF. The CDR3 DNA reads as TGTGCCAGCAGCATCACAGGGGGAGGCTCCTACAATGAGCAGTTCTTC.

This clonotype came up a few times. The J gene is TRBJ2-3, the V gene TRBV7-2; D might be TRBD2 (6 bases). V lost 4 bases to trimming and J lost 0 bases, with 11 bases between them. This CDR3 comprises 15 residues. CDR1 is SGHTA and CDR2 is FQGNSA in the germline V gene. The CDR3 loop is CASSSVTSSTDTQYF. The CDR3 DNA follows: TGTGCCAGCAGCTCAGTGACTAGTAGCACAGATACGCAGTATTTT.

In this sample, this clonotype turned up once. The chain joins TRBV12-3 or TRBV12-4 to TRBJ1-5, with TRBD1 identical over 7 bases. V gave up 5 bases and J gave up 7 bases; unmatched junction bases: 8. The CDR3 length is 14 residues. In nucleotides, the CDR3 is TGTGCCAGCAGTCCGACAGGGAGCTCCCAGCCCCAGCATTTT. Amino acid sequence: CASSPTGSSQPQHF.

This clonotype was seen a handful of times. CDR3 amino acids: CASSHESGVTETQYF. CDR3 bases: TGTGCCAGCAGCCACGAGAGCGGGGTGACGGAGACCCAGTACTTC. The chain links TRBV7-6 to TRBJ2-5; 7 nucleotides match TRBD2. Germline values: CDR1 SGHVS, CDR2 FNYEAQ. This CDR3 contains 15 residues. With 5 bases clipped from V and 5 bases from J, the junction kept 11 bases outside the gene matches.

The chain employs TRBV19 and TRBJ1-4; D not resolved. Trimming left V 10 bases short and J 6 bases short, with 12 bases between. CDR1 LNHDA and CDR2 SQIVND come from the germline V gene (reference sequence). CDR3 size: 12 residues. The CDR3 spells CATTNKYEKLFF. CDR3 nucleotide sequence: TGTGCCACCACCAACAAATATGAAAAACTGTTTTTT.

V gene TRBV6-2 or TRBV6-3 combines with J gene TRBJ1-4, with 7 bases lining up with TRBD1. The CDR3 length is 13 residues. Trimming at V came to 2 bases and at J to 13 bases, leaving 7 bases not matched to a gene. Germline V gene lookup returns CDR1 MNHEY and CDR2 SVGEGT. Written as DNA, the CDR3 is TGTGCCAGCAGTTACGCCCGGGACAGAGGACTGTTTTTT. Protein: CASSYARDRGLFF.

This clonotype was counted a few times. The rearrangement uses TRBV6-6 and TRBJ2-7; possible D gene TRBD1, 6 bases. V was pared by 5 bases and J by 2 bases, with 16 bases between. Germline CDR1 MNHNY, CDR2 SVGAGI (reference sequence). The CDR3 totals 15 residues. CDR3 region: CASSPTDRPTYEQYF. CDR3 sequence (DNA): TGTGCCAGCAGTCCAACCGACAGGCCCACCTACGAGCAGTACTTC.

Only a few counts were recorded for this clonotype. The chain has TRBV7-2 and TRBJ1-2; D is unclear. V gave up 4 bases and J gave up 5 bases, with 8 bases separating them. The germline gives CDR1 SGHTA, CDR2 FQGNSA. There are 12 residues in the CDR3. Written as DNA, the CDR3 is TGTGCCAGCAGCTCCCGACATTATGGCTACACCTTC. Amino acid sequence: CASSSRHYGYTF.

This clonotype was detected a few times. This chain uses TRBV12-3 or TRBV12-4 with TRBJ2-5; the D gene is possibly TRBD1 (6 bases). The CDR3 has 20 residues. V lost 5 bases and J 1 base, leaving 29 bases between the germline ends. The CDR3 loop is CASSPRWERHQGFIQETQYF. The DNA for the CDR3 is TGTGCCAGCAGTCCCCGGTGGGAGAGGCACCAGGGGTTTATCCAAGAGACCCAGTACTTC.

In its sample, this clonotype was seen a few times. The chain employs TRBV13 and TRBJ2-1; D unclear. Germline V lookup: CDR1 PRHDT, CDR2 FYEKMQ (reference sequence). Trimming shortened V by 4 bases and J by 3 bases, and 13 bases separated the two germline ends. The CDR3 sequence is 15 residues long. The CDR3 nucleotides are TGTGCCAGCAGCTCGGTCTTAGACCACTACAATGAGCAGTTCTTC. This translates into CASSSVLDHYNEQFF.

A note on this clonotype: Its ends do not fully match the called genes, so a read error is possible. The CDR3 is CTSPTAGGTETQYF. CDR3 sequence (DNA): TGTACCAGCCCGACAGCGGGGGGTACGGAGACCCAGTACTTC. The rearrangement uses TRBV7-9 and TRBJ2-5; 9 nucleotides line up with TRBD2. The CDR3 is made up of 14 amino acids. CDR1 is SEHNR and CDR2 is FQNEAQ in the germline V gene (reference sequence).

The V call is TRBV12-3 or TRBV12-4, the J call TRBJ2-7; 9 bases agree with TRBD2. The CDR3 runs to 14 residues. V trimming: 1 base; J trimming: 6 bases; junction bases outside the gene matches: 4. The CDR3 DNA sequence: TGTGCCAGCAGTTTAGGGAGCGGGGGGTTCGAGCAGTACTTC. It encodes CASSLGSGGFEQYF.

This clonotype was counted only a few times. This chain's CDR3 is CASSPQGNEQYF. In DNA, the CDR3 is TGTGCCAGCAGTCCGCAGGGAAACGAGCAGTACTTC. The chain employs TRBV12-3 or TRBV12-4 and TRBJ2-7; D may be TRBD1 (5 bases). V gave up 5 bases and J gave up 5 bases, with 10 bases separating them. CDR3 length: 12 amino acids.

This clonotype was counted only a few times. At one end the junction does not follow the germline gene, possibly because of a read error. This chain uses TRBV7-6 with TRBJ2-3; D is unresolved. From germline, CDR1 is SGHVS and CDR2 FNYEAQ. CDR3 length: 13 residues. The CDR3 is CASSLGYTDTQYF. CDR3 DNA: TGTGCCAGCAGTTTAGGATACACAGATACGCAGTATTTT.

In its sample, this clonotype was seen a few times. This rearrangement joins TRBV11-2 to TRBJ2-7; the D gene is possibly TRBD2 (7 bases). Trimming stripped 7 bases from V and 4 bases from J, with 17 bases between. Germline CDR1 reads SGHAT; CDR2 reads FQNNGV. CDR3 length: 14 residues. This CDR3 is CASNMGGGGYEQYF. For the CDR3, the DNA is TGTGCCAGCAATATGGGGGGCGGGGGATACGAGCAGTACTTC. Together with reference TRBV11-2 and TRBJ2-7, the CDR3 gives the full variable domain: EAGVAQSPRYKIIEKRQSVAFWCNPISGHATLYWYQQILGQGPKLLIQFQNNGVVDDSQLPKDRFSAERLKGVDSTLKIQPAKLEDSAVYLCASNMGGGGYEQYFGPGTRLTVT.